Each of the 12 T cell receptor beta chains below was sequenced from the same sample in a study of tumor-infiltrating lymphocytes in primary liver carcinoma. A primer matching the constant region was used to make TCR beta cDNA from around 550 ng of total RNA. Libraries of TCR beta came from three nested multiplex PCR rounds with slightly modified ARM-PCR. TRBV1-TRBV30 forward primers paired with a C-beta reverse primer were used in the first two PCR rounds, which ran approximately 10 cycles each. MiXCR, applied by TCRdb to the multiplex PCR reads, yields one record per CDR3 protein. The data contain under 90,000 distinct CDR3 sequences, 60% to 75% of them singletons. Co-extraction yielded RNA and DNA from roughly 20-30 mg of unsorted bulk tissue. Sequencing was done on a sample of liver tumor tissue from sampling region 1. Stated subset: tumor region T1, superior pole. Receptors were obtained from a middle-aged man with primary liver carcinoma and hepatitis B virus infection.

As for this clonotype: The germline gene is not matched at one end of the junction; a read error may be the cause. V is TRBV10-3 and J is TRBJ2-7; no clear D. This CDR3 has 14 amino acids. Germline V gene sequence: CDR1 ENHRY, CDR2 SYGVKD. The DNA of the CDR3 is TGTCCCATCAGTGAGAGAGCATGTGATGACGAGCAGTACTTC. Translating gives CPISERACDDEQYF.

For this clonotype: A read error may explain this, as a much larger clone is one base away. The chain couples TRBV28 to TRBJ2-3; TRBD2 is a possible D gene (5 bases). Germline loops: CDR1 MDHEN, CDR2 SYDVKM. Trimming removed 3 bases from V and 7 bases from J, with 8 bases in between. The CDR3 has 12 amino acids. CDR3: CASSFGVNTQYF. In DNA form, the CDR3 reads TGTGCCAGCAGTTTCGGGGTAAATACGCAGTATTTT.

Remarks on this clonotype: Germline is not matched at one junction end, which may reflect a read error. The chain couples TRBV11-1 to TRBJ2-7; TRBD2 might be the D (6 bases). CDR1 SGHAT and CDR2 FQDESV come from the germline V gene (reference sequence). This CDR3 has 14 amino acids. In nucleotides, the CDR3 is TGTGCCAGCAGCTCGCGGGACTCAATCTACGGGCACTATTTC. It yields the protein CASSSRDSIYGHYF.

Note on this clonotype: The junction shows a germline mismatch at one end, possibly a read error. The rearrangement uses TRBV12-3 or TRBV12-4 and TRBJ2-4, with D tentatively TRBD1 (5 bases). The CDR3 is made up of 15 amino acids. CDR3 sequence reads: CVSSFEQGAKNIQYF. Here the CDR3 DNA reads TGTGTCAGCAGTTTCGAGCAGGGAGCCAAAAACATTCAGTACTTC.

As to this clonotype: The junction departs from the called germline gene at one end, perhaps through a read error. The V gene is TRBV12-3 or TRBV12-4, the J gene TRBJ2-7; a weak D match, TRBD2 (5 bases). The CDR3 consists of 13 residues. The CDR3 protein is CATSPRGSYEQYF. In DNA, the CDR3 is TGTGCCACCAGTCCCCGAGGGTCATACGAGCAGTACTTC.

As regards this clonotype: Sequence at one end of the junction differs from germline and may be a read error. The chain uses TRBV10-3 and TRBJ2-7, with a possible D match to TRBD2 (5 bases). The CDR3 covers 16 residues. CDR1 ENHRY and CDR2 SYGVKD come from the germline V gene. The DNA of the CDR3 is TGTGCCATCGGTGAAGCGCTTGGGCTAGCTGGATACGAGCAGTACTTC. This encodes CAIGEALGLAGYEQYF.

The sample holds a few counts of this clonotype. This sequence may be a read error, since a much larger clone differs from it by one base. The V call is TRBV6-5, the J call TRBJ1-1; the D gene is possibly TRBD1 (5 bases). Deletions cut 10 bases from V and 3 bases from J, with 15 bases between. This CDR3 region has 13 residues. The germline V gene has CDR1 MNHEY and CDR2 SVGAGI. CDR3: CATVGGADTEAFF. CDR3 nucleotides: TGTGCCACCGTGGGAGGGGCTGACACTGAAGCTTTCTTT.

The chain is built from TRBV29-1 and TRBJ2-1; perhaps TRBD1 as D (8 bases). V gave up 4 bases and J gave up 7 bases, with 29 bases separating them. The CDR3 is 18 amino acids. Germline V gene data show CDR1 as SQVTM and CDR2 as ANQGSEA. The CDR3 spells CSVVGGGWAGGRSNEQFF. CDR3 nucleotide sequence: TGCAGCGTTGTAGGGGGGGGTTGGGCAGGGGGCCGTTCTAATGAGCAGTTCTTC.

Points on this clonotype: A read error is possible here, since a much larger clone lies one base away. The rearrangement links TRBV5-1 to TRBJ2-7; 8 bases align to TRBD2. Germline CDR1 reads SGHRS; CDR2 reads YFSETQ. The CDR3 length is 16 residues. CDR3: CVSSLVGTSGTYEQYF. Here the CDR3 DNA reads TGCGTCAGCAGCTTGGTGGGCACTAGCGGCACCTACGAGCAGTACTTC.

Concerning this clonotype: An end of the junction differs from the germline gene, which may be a read error. CDR3: CASNLDIGLAKGEQFF. The CDR3 DNA follows: TGTGCCAGCAACTTAGATATCGGACTAGCCAAGGGTGAGCAGTTCTTC. The rearrangement links TRBV11-2 to TRBJ2-1; 8 bases line up with TRBD2. The CDR3 runs to 16 residues. The germline V gene has CDR1 SGHAT and CDR2 FQNNGV.

The rearrangement joins TRBV6-2 or TRBV6-3 to TRBJ2-1, with 8 bases matching TRBD2. The CDR3 loop spans 14 amino acids. Germline-derived CDR1 and CDR2 are MNHEY and SVGEGT. The CDR3 coding sequence is TGTACCTTCAGGACTAGCTGGGCCTACAATGAGCAGTTCTTC. Protein sequence: CTFRTSWAYNEQFF.

This chain uses TRBV5-4 with TRBJ2-1, with 11 bases identical to TRBD2. The CDR3 covers 15 residues. CDR1 SGHNT and CDR2 YYREEE come from the germline V gene (reference sequence). For the CDR3, the DNA is TGTCCCAACATCGATCGACTAGCGGGGTACAATGAGCAGTTCTTC. Protein sequence: CPNIDRLAGYNEQFF.